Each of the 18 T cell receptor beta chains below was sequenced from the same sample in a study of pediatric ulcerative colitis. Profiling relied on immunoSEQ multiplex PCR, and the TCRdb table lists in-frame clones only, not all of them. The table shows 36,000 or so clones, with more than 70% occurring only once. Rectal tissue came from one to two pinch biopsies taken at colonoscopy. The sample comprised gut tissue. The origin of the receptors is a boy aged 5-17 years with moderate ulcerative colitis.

The CDR3 region is CASSLGAGGAGYGYTF. In DNA, the CDR3 is TGTGCCAGCAGCTTAGGGGCAGGGGGCGCGGGCTATGGCTACACCTTC. The chain carries TRBV7-2 and TRBJ1-2; 8 nucleotides agree with TRBD1. The CDR3 covers 16 residues. Germline-derived CDR1 and CDR2 are SGHTA and FQGNSA. Trimming removed 1 base from V and 4 bases from J; junction bases left unmatched: 8.

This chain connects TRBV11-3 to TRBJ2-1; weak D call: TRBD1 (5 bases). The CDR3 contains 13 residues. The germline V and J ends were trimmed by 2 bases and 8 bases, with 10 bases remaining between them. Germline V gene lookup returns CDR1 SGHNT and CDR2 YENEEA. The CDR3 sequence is CASSLSRVDEQFF. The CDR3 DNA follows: TGTGCCAGCAGCTTATCCAGGGTCGATGAGCAGTTCTTC.

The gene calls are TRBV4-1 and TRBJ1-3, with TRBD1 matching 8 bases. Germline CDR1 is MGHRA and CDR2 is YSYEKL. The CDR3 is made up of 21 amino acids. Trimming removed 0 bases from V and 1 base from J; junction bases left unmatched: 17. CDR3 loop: CASSQDSRDRTSRWSGNTIYF. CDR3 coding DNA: TGCGCCAGCAGCCAAGATTCCCGGGACAGGACTTCGAGATGGTCTGGAAACACCATATATTTT.

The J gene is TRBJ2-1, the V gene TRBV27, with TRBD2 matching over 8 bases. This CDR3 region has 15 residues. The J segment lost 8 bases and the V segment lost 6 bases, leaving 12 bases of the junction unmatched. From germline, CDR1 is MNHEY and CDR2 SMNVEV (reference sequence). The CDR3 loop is CASRYSGAPLYEQFF. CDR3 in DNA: TGTGCCAGCAGGTATAGCGGGGCCCCTTTATATGAGCAGTTCTTC.

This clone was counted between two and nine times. The CDR3 loop reads CASSYSRQGQGYTF. Written as DNA, the CDR3 is TGTGCCAGCAGTTACTCCAGGCAGGGTCAGGGCTACACCTTC. The chain employs TRBV6-5 and TRBJ1-2; perhaps TRBD1 as D (5 bases). The germline V and J ends were trimmed by 0 bases and 8 bases, with 13 bases remaining between them. Looked up from germline, CDR1 is MNHEY and CDR2 is SVGAGI. The CDR3 length is 14 residues.

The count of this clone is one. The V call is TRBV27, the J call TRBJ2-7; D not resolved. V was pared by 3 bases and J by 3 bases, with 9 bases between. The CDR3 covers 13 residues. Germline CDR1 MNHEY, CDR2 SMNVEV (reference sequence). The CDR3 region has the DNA TGTGCCAGCAGTTTTGGCCCCCGCTACGAGCAGTACTTC. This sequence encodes CASSFGPRYEQYF.

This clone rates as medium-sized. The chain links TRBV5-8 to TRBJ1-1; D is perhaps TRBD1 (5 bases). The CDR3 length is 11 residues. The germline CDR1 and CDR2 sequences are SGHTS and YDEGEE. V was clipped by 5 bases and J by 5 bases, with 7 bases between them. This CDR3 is CASSWGTEAFF. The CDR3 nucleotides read TGTGCCAGCAGTTGGGGGACTGAAGCTTTCTTT.

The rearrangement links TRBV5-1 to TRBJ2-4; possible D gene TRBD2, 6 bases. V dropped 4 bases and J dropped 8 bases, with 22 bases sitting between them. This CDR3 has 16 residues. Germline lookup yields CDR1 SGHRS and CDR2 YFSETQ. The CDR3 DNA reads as TGCGCCAGCAGCCTCACCAACCGGGGAGGTCCGGACATTCAGTACTTC. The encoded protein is CASSLTNRGGPDIQYF.

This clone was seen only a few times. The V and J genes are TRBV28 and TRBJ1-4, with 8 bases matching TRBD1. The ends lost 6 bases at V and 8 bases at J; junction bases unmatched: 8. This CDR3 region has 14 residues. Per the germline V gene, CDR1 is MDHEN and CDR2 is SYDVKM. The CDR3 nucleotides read TGTGCCAGCAGCCGACAGGGGCAGAGAGAAAAACTGTTTTTT. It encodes CASSRQGQREKLFF.

In DNA form, the CDR3 reads TGTGCCAGCAGTTACACCAACTATGGCTACACCTTC. Residues: CASSYTNYGYTF. This chain links TRBV6-6 with TRBJ1-2; no clear D gene. The germline gives CDR1 MNHNY, CDR2 SVGAGI (reference sequence). The CDR3 totals 12 residues. Trimming removed 2 bases from V and 2 bases from J, with 3 bases in between.

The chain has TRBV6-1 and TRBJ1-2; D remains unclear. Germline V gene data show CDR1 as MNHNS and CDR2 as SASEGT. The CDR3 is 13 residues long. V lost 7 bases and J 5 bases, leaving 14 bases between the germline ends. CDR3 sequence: CASTPGIRYGYTF. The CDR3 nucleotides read TGTGCCAGCACCCCGGGGATTCGGTATGGCTACACCTTC.

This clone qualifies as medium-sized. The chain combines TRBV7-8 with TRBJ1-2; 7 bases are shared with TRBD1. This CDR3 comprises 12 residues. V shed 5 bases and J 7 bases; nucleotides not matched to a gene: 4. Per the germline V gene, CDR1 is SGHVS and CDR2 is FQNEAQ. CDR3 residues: CASSTYRGGYTF. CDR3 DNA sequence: TGTGCCAGCAGCACATACAGGGGTGGCTACACCTTC. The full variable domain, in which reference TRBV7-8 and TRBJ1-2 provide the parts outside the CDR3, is GAGVSQSPRYKVAKRGQDVALRCDPISGHVSLFWYQQALGQGPEFLTYFQNEAQLDKSGLPSDRFFAERPEGSVSTLKIQRTQQEDSAVYLCASSTYRGGYTFGSGTRLTVV.

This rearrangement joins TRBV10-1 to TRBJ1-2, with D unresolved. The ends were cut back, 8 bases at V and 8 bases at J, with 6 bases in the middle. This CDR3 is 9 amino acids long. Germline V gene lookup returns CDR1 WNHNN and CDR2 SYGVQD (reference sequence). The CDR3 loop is CASQRGYTF. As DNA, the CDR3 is TGCGCCAGCCAACGGGGCTACACCTTC.

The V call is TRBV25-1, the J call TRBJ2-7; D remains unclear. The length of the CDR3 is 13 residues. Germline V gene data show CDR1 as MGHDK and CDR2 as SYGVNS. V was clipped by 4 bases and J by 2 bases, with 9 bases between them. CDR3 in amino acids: CASSARNTYEQYF. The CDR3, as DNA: TGTGCCAGCAGTGCTCGGAATACCTACGAGCAGTACTTC.

The CDR3 sequence: CASSLAQGGVYNEQFF. In nucleotides, the CDR3 is TGTGCCAGCAGCTTAGCTCAGGGGGGGGTGTACAATGAGCAGTTCTTC. The rearrangement uses TRBV7-6 and TRBJ2-1; TRBD1 or TRBD2 may be the D gene (7 bases each). Looked up from germline, CDR1 is SGHVS and CDR2 is FNYEAQ. The CDR3 is 16 residues long. The V end lost 0 bases, the J end lost 4 bases, and 13 bases lay between the germline ends.

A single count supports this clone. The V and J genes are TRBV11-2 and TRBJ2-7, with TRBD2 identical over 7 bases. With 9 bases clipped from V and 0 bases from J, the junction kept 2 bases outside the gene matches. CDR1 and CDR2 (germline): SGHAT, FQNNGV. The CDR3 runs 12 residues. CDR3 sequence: CASSGGSYEQYF. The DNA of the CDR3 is TGTGCCAGTTCGGGGGGCTCCTACGAGCAGTACTTC.

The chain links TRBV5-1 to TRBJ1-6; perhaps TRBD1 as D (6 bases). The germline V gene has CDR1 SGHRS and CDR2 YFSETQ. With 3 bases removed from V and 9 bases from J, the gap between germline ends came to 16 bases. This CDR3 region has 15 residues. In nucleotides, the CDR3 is TGCGCCAGCAGCTGGAGTGGGGACAACACTTCACCCCTCCACTTT. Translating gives CASSWSGDNTSPLHF.

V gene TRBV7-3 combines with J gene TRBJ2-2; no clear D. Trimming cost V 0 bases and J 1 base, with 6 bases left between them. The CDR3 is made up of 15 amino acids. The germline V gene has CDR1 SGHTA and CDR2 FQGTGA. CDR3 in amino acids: CASSLTSGNTGELFF. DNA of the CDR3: TGTGCCAGCAGCTTAACATCCGGGAACACCGGGGAGCTGTTTTTT.